The 30 T cell receptor beta chains in this list originate from one sample, sequenced in a study of OX40 agonist ivuxolimab in advanced cancers. The repertoire was sequenced with immunoSEQ multiplex PCR; TCRdb's copy has only in-frame clones and lacks some. Here the sample spans approximately 70,000 clones, about 85% being singletons. The input for sequencing was CD4+ or CD8+ T cells sorted from blood, taken in a trial of the OX40 agonist ivuxolimab. The receptors come from an adult with an advanced solid tumor such as melanoma, head and neck, liver or kidney cancer.

This clone has more than one count but fewer than ten. V is TRBV14 and J is TRBJ2-3; no clear D gene. The CDR3 length is 13 residues. Deletions cut 0 bases from V and 3 bases from J, with 4 bases between. CDR1 and CDR2 (germline): SGHDN, FVKESK. This chain's CDR3 is CASSQELTDTQYF. The CDR3 nucleotides read TGTGCCAGCAGCCAAGAGTTGACAGATACGCAGTATTTT.

The chain employs TRBV6-5 and TRBJ1-1; D is ambiguous. Germline V gene data show CDR1 as MNHEY and CDR2 as SVGAGI. Trimming shortened V by 0 bases and J by 11 bases, and 7 bases separated the two germline ends. This CDR3 has 11 amino acids. Here the CDR3 reads CASSYSVAAFF. DNA of the CDR3: TGTGCCAGCAGTTACTCAGTTGCGGCTTTCTTT.

This clone was recorded only once. The rearrangement uses TRBV6-1 and TRBJ2-5, with D tentatively TRBD1 (7 bases). Germline CDR1 MNHNS, CDR2 SASEGT. Trimming pared 1 base from V and 6 bases from J, leaving 18 bases between. The CDR3 is made up of 16 amino acids. CDR3 sequence reads: CASSEEGGGRAKTQYF. The CDR3 DNA reads TGTGCCAGCAGTGAAGAAGGAGGGGGCCGCGCAAAGACCCAGTACTTC.

The chain carries TRBV28 and TRBJ1-1; 8 bases agree with TRBD1. J gave up 0 bases and V 6 bases, and 9 bases lay outside the gene matches. Germline CDR1 is MDHEN and CDR2 is SYDVKM. The CDR3 is made up of 16 amino acids. The CDR3 spells CASRPGTGTMNTEAFF. CDR3 bases: TGTGCCAGCAGACCCGGGACAGGTACCATGAACACTGAAGCTTTCTTT.

This chain connects TRBV7-9 to TRBJ1-3; D is possibly TRBD1 (5 bases). CDR3 size: 15 residues. V was trimmed by 5 bases and J by 3 bases, leaving 14 bases between them. Germline V CDR1 and CDR2: SEHNR, FQNEAQ (reference sequence). CDR3 sequence: CASSVMGVIGNTIYF. The CDR3 DNA reads as TGTGCCAGCAGCGTCATGGGGGTCATTGGAAACACCATATATTTT.

A few counts support this clone. The rearrangement links TRBV5-1 to TRBJ2-1, with 13 nucleotides matching TRBD2. V gave up 4 bases and J gave up 4 bases; unmatched junction bases: 8. CDR1 SGHRS and CDR2 YFSETQ come from the germline V gene. The CDR3 is 17 amino acids. In nucleotides, the CDR3 is TGCGCCAGCAGCGCCGACAGGGGACTAGCGGGGTACAATGAGCAGTTCTTC. It codes for CASSADRGLAGYNEQFF. Complete variable domain (other parts from reference TRBV5-1 and TRBJ2-1): KAGVTQTPRYLIKTRGQQVTLSCSPISGHRSVSWYQQTPGQGLQFLFEYFSETQRNKGNFPGRFSGRQFSNSRSEMNVSTLELGDSALYLCASSADRGLAGYNEQFFGPGTRLTVL.

This rearrangement joins TRBV11-2 to TRBJ2-5; weak D call: TRBD2 (6 bases). Germline V gene sequence: CDR1 SGHAT, CDR2 FQNNGV. This CDR3 is built from 15 residues. Trimming shortened V by 0 bases and J by 5 bases, and 13 bases separated the two germline ends. The CDR3 protein is CASSLDPSGQETQYF. DNA of the CDR3: TGTGCCAGCAGCTTAGATCCCAGCGGGCAGGAGACCCAGTACTTC.

This chain links TRBV5-4 with TRBJ1-2, with TRBD1 matching 7 bases. This CDR3 is built from 16 residues. The germline V gene has CDR1 SGHNT and CDR2 YYREEE (reference sequence). V lost 6 bases, J lost 0 bases, and 11 bases stayed unmatched. CDR3 in amino acids: CASTISGGRTNYGYTF. The CDR3 DNA is TGTGCCAGCACCATTTCAGGGGGGAGAACTAACTATGGCTACACCTTC.

The chain uses TRBV4-1 and TRBJ2-1, with 7 bases matching TRBD2. V gave up 0 bases and J gave up 0 bases; unmatched junction bases: 5. This CDR3 is 17 amino acids long. CDR1 and CDR2 (germline): MGHRA, YSYEKL. In DNA form, the CDR3 reads TGCGCCAGCAGCCAAGAAGGGCGGGGGTACTCCTACAATGAGCAGTTCTTC. Translated, it gives CASSQEGRGYSYNEQFF.

V is TRBV6-5 and J is TRBJ1-6; D remains unclear. Per germline, CDR1 MNHEY and CDR2 SVGAGI. The CDR3 runs 15 residues. The V and J ends lost 4 bases and 7 bases respectively, with 14 bases between them. The CDR3 reads CASSSSGAGNSPLHF. Written as DNA, the CDR3 is TGTGCCAGCAGTTCGTCCGGCGCTGGCAATTCACCCCTCCACTTT.

The chain carries TRBV4-1 and TRBJ1-5, with TRBD1 matching over 9 bases. The germline V gene encodes CDR1 MGHRA and CDR2 YSYEKL. The ends lost 1 base at V and 3 bases at J; junction bases unmatched: 10. The CDR3 totals 18 residues. The CDR3 DNA follows: TGCGCCAGCAGCCAAGCGGTTGACAGGGGGGATGACAATCAGCCCCAGCATTTT. Translation: CASSQAVDRGDDNQPQHF.

Only one count was recorded for this clone. This sequence joins TRBV6-6 and TRBJ1-2, with a possible D match to TRBD1 (5 bases). The CDR3 extends over 15 amino acids. Germline-derived CDR1 and CDR2 are MNHNY and SVGAGI (reference sequence). V lost 2 bases and J lost 4, with 14 bases in between. For the CDR3, the DNA is TGTGCCAGCAGTTACGGGGACCCAGGAATCTATGGCTACACCTTC. It specifies CASSYGDPGIYGYTF.

The table lists this clone with a few counts. The chain combines TRBV5-4 with TRBJ2-3, with D possibly being TRBD1 or TRBD2 (5 bases each). In germline, CDR1 is SGHNT, CDR2 YYREEE (reference sequence). The germline V and J ends were trimmed by 4 bases and 1 base, with 10 bases remaining between them. The CDR3 is 14 residues long. The CDR3 DNA reads TGTGCCAGCAGCGCCGGGGCGGGCACAGATACGCAGTATTTT. Translating gives CASSAGAGTDTQYF. The full variable domain, completed using reference TRBV5-4 and TRBJ2-3, is ETGVTQSPTHLIKTRGQQVTLRCSSQSGHNTVSWYQQALGQGPQFIFQYYREEENGRGNFPPRFSGLQFPNYSSELNVNALELDDSALYLCASSAGAGTDTQYFGPGTRLTVL.

As for this clone: Germline and junction disagree at one end, which may indicate a read error. The chain couples TRBV29-1 to TRBJ2-3, with TRBD2 identical over 7 bases. Germline CDR1 SQVTM, CDR2 ANQGSEA. The CDR3 covers 13 residues. CDR3 DNA sequence: TGCAGCGCATTGGTAGCGGGCACGGATACGCAGTATTTT. Translated, it gives CSALVAGTDTQYF.

The genes are TRBV19 and TRBJ1-1; 9 nucleotides line up with TRBD1. With V trimmed by 5 bases and J by 4 bases, 5 bases remained unmatched. Germline V gene sequence: CDR1 LNHDA, CDR2 SQIVND (reference sequence). The CDR3 consists of 14 residues. The CDR3 here is CASSETGGTTEAFF. In DNA, the CDR3 is TGTGCCAGTAGTGAAACAGGGGGCACCACTGAAGCTTTCTTT.

For the CDR3, the DNA is TGTGCCAGCAGCACTCAGACAGGGGTCTCCTACGAGCAGTACTTC. This gives the protein CASSTQTGVSYEQYF. This chain links TRBV7-9 with TRBJ2-7; 8 nucleotides line up with TRBD1. Germline trimming cut 5 bases from V and 0 bases from J; bases unmatched to any gene: 6. From germline, CDR1 is SEHNR and CDR2 FQNEAQ (reference sequence). The CDR3 sequence is 15 residues long.

CDR3 bases: TGTGCCAGCAGGAGGGTCGGGACAGGCTCCTACGAGCAGTACTTC. The encoded protein is CASRRVGTGSYEQYF. The chain employs TRBV27 and TRBJ2-7; 8 positions match TRBD1. The ends lost 6 bases at V and 0 bases at J; junction bases unmatched: 7. The CDR3 covers 15 residues. Germline V lookup: CDR1 MNHEY, CDR2 SMNVEV (reference sequence).

The V call is TRBV7-9, the J call TRBJ1-1; D ambiguous. The CDR3 extends over 14 amino acids. Trimming removed 3 bases from V and 1 base from J, with 9 bases in between. From germline, CDR1 is SEHNR and CDR2 FQNEAQ (reference sequence). CDR3 DNA: TGTGCCAGCAGCTTCGAGGAGGAGAACACTGAAGCTTTCTTT. Translation: CASSFEEENTEAFF.

The table lists this clone with a count of one. The rearrangement uses TRBV18 and TRBJ2-5; D is ambiguous. The V and J ends lost 0 bases and 1 base respectively, with 6 bases between them. The CDR3 has 14 amino acids. Germline V CDR1 and CDR2: KGHSH, LQKENI. For the CDR3, the DNA is TGTGCCAGCTCACCACCTAACTCCCAAGAGACCCAGTACTTC. As protein: CASSPPNSQETQYF.

This chain connects TRBV5-1 to TRBJ2-1; D is unresolved. This CDR3 comprises 13 residues. Trimming pared 5 bases from V and 0 bases from J, leaving 6 bases between. Germline assignment: CDR1 SGHRS and CDR2 YFSETQ. CDR3 loop: CASSPSSYNEQFF. The CDR3 nucleotides read TGCGCCAGCAGTCCAAGCTCCTACAATGAGCAGTTCTTC. Drawing the rest from reference TRBV5-1 and TRBJ2-1, the complete variable domain is KAGVTQTPRYLIKTRGQQVTLSCSPISGHRSVSWYQQTPGQGLQFLFEYFSETQRNKGNFPGRFSGRQFSNSRSEMNVSTLELGDSALYLCASSPSSYNEQFFGPGTRLTVL.

The rearrangement joins TRBV19 to TRBJ2-2, with D unresolved. CDR1 and CDR2 from the germline V gene are LNHDA and SQIVND (reference sequence). The CDR3 is 14 residues long. V was clipped by 5 bases and J by 0 bases, with 7 bases between them. The CDR3 here is CASSAYSNTGELFF. The CDR3 DNA is TGTGCCAGTAGTGCCTACTCGAACACCGGGGAGCTGTTTTTT.

This chain links TRBV19 with TRBJ1-1; TRBD1 matches 11 bases. Trimming took 4 bases from V and 7 from J; bases not matched to a gene: 11. The CDR3 is 16 amino acids. Germline assignment: CDR1 LNHDA and CDR2 SQIVND (reference sequence). The CDR3 nucleotides read TGTGCCAGTAGTACCAGGGACAGGGGGAAATCTAGTGAAGCTTTCTTT. Translation: CASSTRDRGKSSEAFF.

The chain links TRBV28 to TRBJ1-2; 9 positions agree with TRBD1. From germline, CDR1 is MDHEN and CDR2 SYDVKM. The CDR3 is made up of 15 amino acids. The trim removed 6 bases at V and 8 bases at J, leaving 13 bases unmatched. In DNA form, the CDR3 reads TGTGCCAGCAGCCCCCTGGGACAGGGAGTTGGGGGCTACACCTTC. This gives the protein CASSPLGQGVGGYTF.

The CDR3: CASSPRTSVLQETQYF. DNA for the CDR3: TGTGCCAGCAGCCCCCGGACTAGCGTACTCCAAGAGACCCAGTACTTC. The chain combines TRBV27 with TRBJ2-5, with 9 nucleotides matching TRBD2. The CDR3 totals 16 residues. J lost 1 base, V lost 6 bases, and 9 bases had no gene match. From germline, CDR1 is MNHEY and CDR2 SMNVEV (reference sequence).

The chain employs TRBV2 and TRBJ2-5; tentatively, D is TRBD1 or TRBD2 (5 bases each). The CDR3 extends over 12 amino acids. Germline lookup yields CDR1 SNHLY and CDR2 FYNNEI. V lost 7 bases and J lost 6, with 12 bases in between. CDR3 nucleotides: TGTGCCAGCACGAGAGGGGAACAGACCCAGTACTTC. It specifies CASTRGEQTQYF.

The gene calls are TRBV7-2 and TRBJ2-3; TRBD2 aligns across 9 bases. V lost 1 base, J lost 5 bases, and 7 bases stayed unmatched. The germline CDR1 and CDR2 sequences are SGHTA and FQGNSA. The CDR3 has 16 amino acids. The chain's CDR3 is CASSLESGRRLDTQYF. CDR3 in DNA: TGTGCCAGCAGCTTAGAAAGCGGGAGGCGGTTAGATACGCAGTATTTT.

This clone was picked up a small number of times. V usage is TRBV13 and J usage is TRBJ2-3; D call uncertain. The V end was cut by 0 bases, the J end by 4 bases, with 8 bases between. CDR3 length equals 14 residues. Germline CDR1 PRHDT, CDR2 FYEKMQ (reference sequence). DNA for the CDR3: TGTGCCAGCAGCTTAGGGCTAGGTGCAGATACGCAGTATTTT. Encoded protein: CASSLGLGADTQYF.

The rearrangement uses TRBV19 and TRBJ1-6; 8 bases are a match to TRBD1. Germline V gives CDR1 LNHDA, CDR2 SQIVND (reference sequence). V dropped 5 bases and J dropped 7; count of bases not matched to a gene: 7. This CDR3 has 15 residues. CDR3: CASSPDRGRNSPLHF. CDR3 DNA sequence: TGTGCCAGTAGTCCCGACAGGGGTAGGAATTCACCCCTCCACTTT.

This clone was found once. The chain joins TRBV19 to TRBJ2-1; TRBD2 is a possible D gene (7 bases). Germline V gene lookup returns CDR1 LNHDA and CDR2 SQIVND (reference sequence). With 3 bases removed from V and 10 bases from J, the gap between germline ends came to 16 bases. The CDR3 runs to 14 residues. The CDR3 sequence is CASSMTPGGGEQFF. The CDR3 DNA reads as TGTGCCAGTAGTATGACCCCGGGGGGCGGCGAGCAGTTCTTC.

This sequence joins TRBV7-2 and TRBJ2-3; D unresolved. The CDR3 contains 12 residues. V was pared by 2 bases and J by 5 bases, with 5 bases between. Germline CDR1 and CDR2: SGHTA and FQGNSA. The CDR3 DNA follows: TGTGCCAGCAGCTTATACCGAGATACGCAGTATTTT. As protein: CASSLYRDTQYF.